This note documents a single T cell receptor (beta chain) sequence. The antigen remains unidentified. Histologic diagnosis was independently verified by two lung pathologists. Sequencing was performed with immunoSEQ multiplex PCR; in TCRdb, only in-frame clones are kept and a portion is missing. This table has around 2,500 clones, approximately 85% appearing once. This entry comes from a study of immune evolution from preneoplasia to lung adenocarcinoma. Findings and caveats of the study: Later-stage lesions seemingly showed higher T cell density and diversity than normal lung. Top clone share appeared to fall from AAH through AIS, MIA, adenocarcinoma.

Sequenced sample: FFPE normal lung tissue adjacent to the tumor. The sequence came from a person aged 45 to 59 with lung adenocarcinoma.

The CDR3 DNA is TGCGCCAGCAGCTACTACTCCCGGGAGGCGACAGATACGCAGTATTTT. This sequence encodes CASSYYSREATDTQYF. The chain has TRBV5-1 and TRBJ2-3; 7 bases map to TRBD2. Germline assignment: CDR1 SGHRS and CDR2 YFSETQ. V was pared by 3 bases and J by 3 bases, with 10 bases of the junction left unmatched. The CDR3 sequence is 16 residues long.